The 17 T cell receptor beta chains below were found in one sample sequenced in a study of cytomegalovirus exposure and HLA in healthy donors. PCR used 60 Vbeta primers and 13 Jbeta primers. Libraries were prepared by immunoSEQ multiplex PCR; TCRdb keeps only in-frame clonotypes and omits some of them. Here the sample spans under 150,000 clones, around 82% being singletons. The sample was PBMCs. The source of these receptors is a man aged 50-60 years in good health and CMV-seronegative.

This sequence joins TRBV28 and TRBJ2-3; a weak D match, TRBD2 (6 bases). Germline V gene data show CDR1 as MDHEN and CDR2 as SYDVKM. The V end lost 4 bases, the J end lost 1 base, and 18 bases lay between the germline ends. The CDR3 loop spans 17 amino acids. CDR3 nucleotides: TGTGCCAGCAGTTCAAATATAGCGGTGGGAGGCACAGATACGCAGTATTTT. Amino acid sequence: CASSSNIAVGGTDTQYF.

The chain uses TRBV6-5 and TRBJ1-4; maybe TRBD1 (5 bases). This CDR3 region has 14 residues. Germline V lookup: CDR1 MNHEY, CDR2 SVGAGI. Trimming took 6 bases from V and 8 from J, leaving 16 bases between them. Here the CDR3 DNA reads TGTGCCAGCAGACGCGGGGGGTTCGGAGAAAAACTGTTTTTT. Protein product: CASRRGGFGEKLFF.

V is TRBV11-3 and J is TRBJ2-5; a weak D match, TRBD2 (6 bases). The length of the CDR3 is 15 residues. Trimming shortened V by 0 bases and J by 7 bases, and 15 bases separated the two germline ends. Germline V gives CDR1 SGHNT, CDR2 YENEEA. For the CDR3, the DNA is TGTGCCAGCAGCTTAGATCGGGGGTCCGCGGGGACCCAGTACTTC. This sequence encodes CASSLDRGSAGTQYF.

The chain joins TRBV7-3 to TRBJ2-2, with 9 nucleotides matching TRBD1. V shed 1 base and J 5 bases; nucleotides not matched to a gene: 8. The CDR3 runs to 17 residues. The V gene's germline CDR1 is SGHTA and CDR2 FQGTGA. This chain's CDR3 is CASSLRPDRGNTGELFF. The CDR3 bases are TGTGCCAGCAGCTTAAGGCCGGACAGGGGTAATACCGGGGAGCTGTTTTTT.

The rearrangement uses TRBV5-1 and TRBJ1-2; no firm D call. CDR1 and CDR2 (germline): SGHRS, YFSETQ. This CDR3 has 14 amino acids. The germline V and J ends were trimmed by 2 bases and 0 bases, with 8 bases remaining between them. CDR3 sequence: CASSFTSSNYGYTF. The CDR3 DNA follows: TGCGCCAGCAGCTTTACATCCTCTAACTATGGCTACACCTTC.

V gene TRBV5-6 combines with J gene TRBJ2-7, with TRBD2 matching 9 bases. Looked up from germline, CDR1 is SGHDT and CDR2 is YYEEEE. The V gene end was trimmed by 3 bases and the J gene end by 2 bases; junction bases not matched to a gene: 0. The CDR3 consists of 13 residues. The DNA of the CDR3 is TGTGCCAGCAGCTGGACTAGCGCCTACGAGCAGTACTTC. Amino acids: CASSWTSAYEQYF.

The CDR3 coding sequence is TGTGCCAGCAGGGGGGGGGTATCTTGGACTGAAGCTTTCTTT. As protein: CASRGGVSWTEAFF. The gene calls are TRBV7-9 and TRBJ1-1; maybe TRBD1 (5 bases). Germline-derived CDR1 and CDR2 are SEHNR and FQNEAQ (reference sequence). The CDR3 has 14 residues. Trimming pared 6 bases from V and 5 bases from J, leaving 16 bases between.

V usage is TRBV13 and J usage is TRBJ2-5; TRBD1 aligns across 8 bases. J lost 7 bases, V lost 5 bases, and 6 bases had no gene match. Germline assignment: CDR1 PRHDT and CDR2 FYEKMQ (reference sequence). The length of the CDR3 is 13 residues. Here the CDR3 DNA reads TGTGCCAGCAGCCTCGACAGGGGCGGGACCCAGTACTTC. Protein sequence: CASSLDRGGTQYF.

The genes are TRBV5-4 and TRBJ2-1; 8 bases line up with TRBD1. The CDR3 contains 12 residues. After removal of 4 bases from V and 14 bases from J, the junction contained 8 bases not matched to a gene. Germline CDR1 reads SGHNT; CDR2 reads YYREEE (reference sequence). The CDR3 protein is CASSTQTGVEFF. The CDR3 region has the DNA TGTGCCAGCAGCACACAGACAGGGGTTGAGTTCTTC.

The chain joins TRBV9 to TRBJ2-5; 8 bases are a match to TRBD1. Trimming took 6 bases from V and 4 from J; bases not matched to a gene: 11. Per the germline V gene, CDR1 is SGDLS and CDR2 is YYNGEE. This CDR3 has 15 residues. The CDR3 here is CASTLGAGGRETQYF. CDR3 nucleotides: TGTGCCAGCACCTTAGGGGCAGGGGGCAGAGAGACCCAGTACTTC. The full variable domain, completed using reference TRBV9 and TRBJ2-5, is DSGVTQTPKHLITATGQRVTLRCSPRSGDLSVYWYQQSLDQGLQFLIQYYNGEERAKGNILERFSAQQFPDLHSELNLSSLELGDSALYFCASTLGAGGRETQYFGPGTRLLVL.

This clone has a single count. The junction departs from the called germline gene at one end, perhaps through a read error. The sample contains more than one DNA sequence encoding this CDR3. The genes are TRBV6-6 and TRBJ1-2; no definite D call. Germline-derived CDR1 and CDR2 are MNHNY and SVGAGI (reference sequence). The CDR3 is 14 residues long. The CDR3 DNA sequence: TGCGCCAGCAGTTACTCTCAGGTCAACTATGGCTACACCTTC. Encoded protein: CASSYSQVNYGYTF.

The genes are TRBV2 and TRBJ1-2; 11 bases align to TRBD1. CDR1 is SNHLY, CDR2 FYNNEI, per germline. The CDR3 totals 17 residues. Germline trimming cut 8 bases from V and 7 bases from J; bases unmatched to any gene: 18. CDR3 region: CASCRDAGTGGLGGYTF. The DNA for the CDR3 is TGTGCCAGCTGTCGAGATGCGGGGACAGGGGGATTAGGTGGCTACACCTTC.

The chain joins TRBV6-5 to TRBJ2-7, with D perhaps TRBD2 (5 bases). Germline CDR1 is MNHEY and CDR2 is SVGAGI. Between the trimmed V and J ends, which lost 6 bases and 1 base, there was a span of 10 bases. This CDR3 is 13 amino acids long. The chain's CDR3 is CASSDRDSYEQYF. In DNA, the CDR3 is TGTGCCAGCAGCGACCGGGATTCCTACGAGCAGTACTTC.

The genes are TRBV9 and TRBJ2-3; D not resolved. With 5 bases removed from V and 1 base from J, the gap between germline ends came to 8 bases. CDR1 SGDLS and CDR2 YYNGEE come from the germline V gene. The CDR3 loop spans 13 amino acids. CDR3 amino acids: CASRASGTDTQYF. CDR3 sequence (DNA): TGTGCCAGCAGAGCGAGCGGCACAGATACGCAGTATTTT. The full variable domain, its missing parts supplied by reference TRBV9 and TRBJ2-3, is DSGVTQTPKHLITATGQRVTLRCSPRSGDLSVYWYQQSLDQGLQFLIQYYNGEERAKGNILERFSAQQFPDLHSELNLSSLELGDSALYFCASRASGTDTQYFGPGTRLTVL.

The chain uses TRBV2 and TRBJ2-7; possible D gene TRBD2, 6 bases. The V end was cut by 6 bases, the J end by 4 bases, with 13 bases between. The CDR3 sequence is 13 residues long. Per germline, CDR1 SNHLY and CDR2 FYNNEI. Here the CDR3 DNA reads TGTGCCAGCAGCGGGGGTCAACCTTACGAGCAGTACTTC. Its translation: CASSGGQPYEQYF. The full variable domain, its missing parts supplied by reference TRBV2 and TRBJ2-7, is EPEVTQTPSHQVTQMGQEVILRCVPISNHLYFYWYRQILGQKVEFLVSFYNNEISEKSEIFDDQFSVERPDGSNFTLKIRSTKLEDSAMYFCASSGGQPYEQYFGPGTRLTVT.

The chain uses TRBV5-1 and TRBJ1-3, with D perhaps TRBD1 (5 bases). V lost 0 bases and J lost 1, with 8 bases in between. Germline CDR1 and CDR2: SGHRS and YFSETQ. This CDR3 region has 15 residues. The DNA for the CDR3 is TGCGCCAGCAGCTTGGACGGGGGATCTGGAAACACCATATATTTT. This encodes CASSLDGGSGNTIYF.

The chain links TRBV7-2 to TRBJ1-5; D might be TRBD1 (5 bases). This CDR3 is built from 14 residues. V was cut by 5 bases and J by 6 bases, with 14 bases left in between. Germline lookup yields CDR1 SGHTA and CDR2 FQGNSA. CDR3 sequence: CASSAGGTGQPQHF. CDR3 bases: TGTGCCAGCAGCGCGGGGGGAACGGGTCAGCCCCAGCATTTT.